This T cell receptor beta chain is drawn from a study of blood T cell repertoires in COVID-19. At the level of the study: Samples representing acute and convalescent COVID-19 were sourced from the United States, Italy and Spain. Nucleic acid was either cDNA or gDNA, and it came from T cells, B-cell-depleted T cells, or PBMCs.

As handled by the study authors: Amplifying reference gene primers gave estimates of nucleated cell counts. Clones were sequenced by immunoSEQ multiplex PCR, and TCRdb holds only the in-frame ones, with some missing. From that table come the V and J calls and clone size; the DNA was used to work out D and trimming. The sample comprises 290,000 or so clones, 91% of which are singletons, and about 2% rests with the top ten. V lost 5 bases and J 7 bases, leaving 19 bases between the germline ends. The CDR3 has 15 amino acids. Germline V lookup: CDR1 SGHVS, CDR2 FQNEAQ. In Seattle, patients joined the study during active infection and were tracked longitudinally.

This chain connects TRBV7-8 to TRBJ2-3; tentatively, D is TRBD2 (5 bases). The source of this sequence is a young woman with COVID-19, enrolled during active disease. The sequencing input was peripheral blood. CDR3 sequence (DNA): TGTGCCAGCAGCCCGACTTGGACTGGTGGAAATACGCAGTATTTT. Translated, it gives CASSPTWTGGNTQYF.